These 24 T cell receptor beta chains came from one sample sequenced in a study of CD8+CD57+ T cells in acquired aplastic anemia. The use of genomic DNA as template underpinned the TCR beta VDJ and CDR3 profiling. TCRdb re-called the reads with MiXCR, one entry per CDR3 protein. This sample carries 200,000 to 300,000 distinct CDR3 sequences, roughly 80% of them seen once, and the ten largest clones take about 41%. Before being chosen for sequencing, patients had shown CD8+CD57+ cell expansion by flow cytometry. Sequenced material: sorted CD4+, CD8+, or CD8+CD57+ T cells (not recorded which) from PBMCs. The source is a human donor with aplastic anemia.

To note about this clonotype: A read error may explain this, as a much larger clone is one base away. This CDR3 reads CASSQEGGNGQYF. The CDR3 DNA sequence: TGTGCCAGCAGCCAGGAGGGCGGAAACGGTCAGTACTTC. The J gene is TRBJ2-7, the V gene TRBV6-1; TRBD2 is a possible D gene (6 bases). This CDR3 spans 13 amino acids. From germline, CDR1 is MNHNS and CDR2 SASEGT. Trimming removed 6 bases from V and 10 bases from J, with 19 bases in between.

On this clonotype itself: One end of the junction fails to match germline, which may point to a read error. CDR3 in amino acids: CASSLGGGPDTEQFF. The CDR3 DNA follows: TGTGCCAGTAGCTTGGGGGGGGGTCCCGATACTGAGCAGTTCTTC. This chain uses TRBV7-8 with TRBJ2-1, with 7 nucleotides matching TRBD2. The CDR3 loop spans 15 amino acids. Germline CDR1 SGHVS, CDR2 FQNEAQ.

The chain carries TRBV2 and TRBJ2-1; TRBD2 matches at 12 bases. Germline CDR1 and CDR2: SNHLY and FYNNEI. This CDR3 has 17 amino acids. V shed 6 bases and J 6 bases; nucleotides not matched to a gene: 12. CDR3 in DNA: TGTGCCAGCAGGGGCCCTCTAGCGGGGGGGCGAACCAATGAGCAGTTCTTC. Protein product: CASRGPLAGGRTNEQFF.

Details on this clonotype: At one of its ends the junction is not consistent with the germline gene, which may arise from a read error. The rearrangement uses TRBV2 and TRBJ1-1; weak D call: TRBD1 (6 bases). CDR1 and CDR2 from the germline V gene are SNHLY and FYNNEI. The CDR3 totals 15 residues. This CDR3 is CASSYEVTGTHEVFF. CDR3 bases: TGTGCCAGCAGCTACGAGGTGACAGGTACGCATGAAGTTTTCTTT.

This clonotype was found many times. V gene TRBV5-4 combines with J gene TRBJ2-1; 8 nucleotides agree with TRBD2. V dropped 2 bases and J dropped 8; count of bases not matched to a gene: 12. Germline values: CDR1 SGHNT, CDR2 YYREEE (reference sequence). CDR3 length equals 16 residues. The DNA for the CDR3 is TGTGCCAGCAGCTTTCCTAGCGGCGGGGGGAGCGATGAGCAGTTCTTC. It translates to CASSFPSGGGSDEQFF.

With respect to this clonotype: Without the conserved terminal phenylalanine or tryptophan, this CDR3 likely stems from a read error. It is unclear where the CDR3 begins or ends on the DNA, so no DNA is shown, and the CDR3 is as TCRdb lists it. The rearrangement joins TRBV2 to TRBJ1-1; no check of the table's D call, TRBD1, against the DNA was made. The CDR3 is 15 residues long, ends included. Germline V lookup: CDR1 SNHLY, CDR2 FYNNEI. The CDR3 spells CASGLGLTDNTESFS.

To note about this clonotype: A read error may account for a junction end that differs from germline. This sequence joins TRBV19 and TRBJ1-2; a weak D match, TRBD1 (6 bases). The germline V gene has CDR1 LNHDA and CDR2 SQIVND (reference sequence). The CDR3 loop spans 15 amino acids. The CDR3 is CASSITGGADNGYTF. The CDR3 nucleotides are TGTGCCAGTAGTATAACTGGGGGCGCCGACAATGGGTACACCTTC.

Concerning this clonotype itself: The germline gene is not matched at one end of the junction; a read error may be the cause. This chain uses TRBV7-2 with TRBJ2-3; D might be TRBD2 (6 bases). Germline V gene lookup returns CDR1 SGHTA and CDR2 FQGNSA. The CDR3 is 14 amino acids. The CDR3 loop reads CASSLGGRQHPHYF. The DNA for the CDR3 is TGTGCCAGCAGCCTGGGGGGAAGACAGCATCCGCATTATTTT.

The sample holds a few counts of this clonotype. The chain uses TRBV12-3 or TRBV12-4 and TRBJ2-1; TRBD2 matches 10 bases. V lost 2 bases, J lost 12 bases, and 1 base stayed unmatched. This CDR3 is 12 amino acids long. The CDR3 sequence is CASSLLAGVQFF. The CDR3 DNA sequence: TGTGCCAGCAGTTTACTAGCGGGGGTGCAGTTCTTC.

Regarding this clonotype: This could be a read error, since a much larger clone is one nucleotide away. The chain links TRBV11-3 to TRBJ2-1; D is unresolved. CDR3 length: 12 residues. Germline loops: CDR1 SGHNT, CDR2 YENEEA. V lost 0 bases and J 10 bases, leaving 7 bases between the germline ends. The CDR3 here is CASSLDPTEQFF. As DNA, the CDR3 is TGTGCCAGCAGCTTAGATCCGACAGAGCAGTTCTTC.

As for this clonotype: One junction end does not reproduce the germline sequence, and a read error may be involved. V is TRBV7-2 and J is TRBJ2-7, with 7 bases fitting TRBD2. Germline-derived CDR1 and CDR2 are SGHTA and FQGNSA. This CDR3 has 14 residues. CDR3 amino acids: CASSFSPGRDEQYF. The DNA for the CDR3 is TGTGCCAGCAGCTTCTCTCCAGGGAGGGACGAGCAGTATTTC.

CDR3 protein: CASSSTLARETTIYF. In nucleotides, the CDR3 is TGTGCCAGCAGCTCGACTCTGGCTCGTGAAACCACCATATATTTT. This chain connects TRBV7-6 to TRBJ1-3; no definite D call. The V and J ends lost 4 bases and 9 bases respectively, with 19 bases between them. CDR3 length equals 15 residues. Germline lookup yields CDR1 SGHVS and CDR2 FNYEAQ.

In the case of this clonotype: The conserved phenylalanine or tryptophan normally closing the CDR3 is absent here, so this likely arose from a read error. The DNA is omitted, as the CDR3 cannot be located on it reliably, and the CDR3 follows TCRdb's listing. The J gene is TRBJ2-1, the V gene TRBV19; the table names TRBD2, a call not compared with the DNA. The CDR3 adds up to 16 amino acids, both ends counted. CDR1 LNHDA and CDR2 SQIVND come from the germline V gene (reference sequence). The CDR3 sequence: CASSIASLAYNEQFFC.

This clonotype has just one count. Its ends do not fully match the called genes, so a read error is possible. The chain has TRBV19 and TRBJ2-1; no clear D. The CDR3 consists of 15 residues. Germline V gene sequence: CDR1 LNHDA, CDR2 SQIVND (reference sequence). CDR3 loop: CASSIAARSYNEQFF. The CDR3 DNA follows: TGTGCCAGTAGCATAGCTGCCCGGTCCTACAATGAGCAGTTCTTC.

This clonotype was detected once. Germline is not matched at one junction end, which may reflect a read error. The chain has TRBV7-3 and TRBJ2-7; either TRBD1 or TRBD2 may supply D (5 bases each). Germline V gene lookup returns CDR1 SGHTA and CDR2 FQGTGA. The CDR3 is 14 amino acids. The CDR3, as DNA: TGTGCCAGCAGCTTACGGGGCCGTCGGGATAAGCAGTATTTC. Translated: CASSLRGRRDKQYF.

J is TRBJ1-5 and V is TRBV2; D unresolved. This CDR3 is 14 amino acids long. CDR1 is SNHLY, CDR2 FYNNEI, per germline. V was clipped by 6 bases and J by 16 bases, with 25 bases between them. CDR3 sequence (DNA): TGTGCCAGCAGGGACGCTGACACAGATACGCACCATCATTTT. This codes for CASRDADTDTHHHF.

This chain joins TRBV7-3 and TRBJ2-3, with 8 bases matching TRBD2. The junction had 3 bases not matched to a gene; V was cut back by 1 base and J by 3 bases. Germline V CDR1 and CDR2: SGHTA, FQGTGA. This CDR3 has 15 residues. The CDR3 region is CASSLNRGGTDTQYF. For the CDR3, the DNA is TGTGCCAGCAGCTTAAATCGGGGGGGTACAGATACGCAGTATTTT.

Details on this clonotype: The conserved closing phenylalanine or tryptophan is absent in this CDR3, likely reflecting a read error. The DNA is omitted, as the CDR3 cannot be located on it reliably, and the CDR3 follows TCRdb's listing. This chain connects TRBV7-8 to TRBJ2-3; TRBD1 was called by the table and not checked on the DNA. The CDR3 numbers 13 amino acids, ends counted. The germline V gene encodes CDR1 SGHVS and CDR2 FQNEAQ. CDR3 in amino acids: CASGLAGGPATHY.

Of note for this clonotype: At one end the junction does not follow the germline gene, possibly because of a read error. This chain connects TRBV9 to TRBJ1-6; D is uncertain. The CDR3 is 14 residues long. Germline values: CDR1 SGDLS, CDR2 YYNGEE. The CDR3 DNA is TGTGCCAGCGGATCAGCCAGGAACAATCCGTCCTTCGACTTT. Protein sequence: CASGSARNNPSFDF. Full variable domain (remainder filled in from reference TRBV9 and TRBJ1-6): DSGVTQTPKHLITATGQRVTLRCSPRSGDLSVYWYQQSLDQGLQFLIQYYNGEERAKGNILERFSAQQFPDLHSELNLSSLELGDSALYFCASGSARNNPSFDFGNGTRLTVT.

In regard to this clonotype: The DNA is omitted, as the CDR3 cannot be located on it reliably, and the CDR3 follows TCRdb's listing. V usage is TRBV19 and J usage is TRBJ1-6. Germline V CDR1 and CDR2: LNHDA, SQIVND (reference sequence). The CDR3 spans 16 residues, counting both ends. The CDR3 protein is CASSVASGSYNEQLFF.

The rearrangement uses TRBV7-2 and TRBJ2-7; D not certain. The DNA matches TRBJ2-1 better at its end, which makes the J call doubtful. Germline CDR1 reads SGHTA; CDR2 reads FQGNSA. This CDR3 has 16 amino acids. In DNA form, the CDR3 reads TGTGCCAGCAGCTTTCAAAGAAGTCCCGAGACCCATGAGCAGTTCTTC. Its translation is CASSFQRSPETHEQFF.

This clonotype was seen only once. J is TRBJ2-7 and V is TRBV7-8, with D tentatively TRBD1 (6 bases). Germline V lookup: CDR1 SGHVS, CDR2 FQNEAQ. This CDR3 region has 18 residues. The CDR3 nucleotides read TGTGCCGGCAGCTTACCGCCAGGTCGGACAGCCCTTTCCTACGAGCAGTACGTC. It codes for CAGSLPPGRTALSYEQYV.

In its sample, this clonotype was seen a few times. The chain recombines TRBV7-4 with TRBJ2-1; 13 bases line up with TRBD2. The CDR3 runs to 18 residues. CDR1 is SGHVT and CDR2 is SQSDAQ in the germline V gene. V lost 5 bases and J lost 5; bases outside the gene matches: 12. CDR3 in amino acids: CASSPTSTSGRPNNEQFF. CDR3 in DNA: TGTGCCAGCAGCCCGACCTCGACTAGCGGGAGGCCCAACAATGAGCAGTTCTTC.

This chain connects TRBV20-1 to TRBJ1-2; D may be TRBD1 (5 bases). The V end was cut by 3 bases, the J end by 4 bases, with 9 bases between. CDR1 is DFQATT, CDR2 SNEGSKA, per germline (reference sequence). The CDR3 runs to 12 residues. The CDR3: CSARGGVYGYTF. DNA for the CDR3: TGCAGTGCTAGGGGGGGGGTCTATGGCTACACCTTC.